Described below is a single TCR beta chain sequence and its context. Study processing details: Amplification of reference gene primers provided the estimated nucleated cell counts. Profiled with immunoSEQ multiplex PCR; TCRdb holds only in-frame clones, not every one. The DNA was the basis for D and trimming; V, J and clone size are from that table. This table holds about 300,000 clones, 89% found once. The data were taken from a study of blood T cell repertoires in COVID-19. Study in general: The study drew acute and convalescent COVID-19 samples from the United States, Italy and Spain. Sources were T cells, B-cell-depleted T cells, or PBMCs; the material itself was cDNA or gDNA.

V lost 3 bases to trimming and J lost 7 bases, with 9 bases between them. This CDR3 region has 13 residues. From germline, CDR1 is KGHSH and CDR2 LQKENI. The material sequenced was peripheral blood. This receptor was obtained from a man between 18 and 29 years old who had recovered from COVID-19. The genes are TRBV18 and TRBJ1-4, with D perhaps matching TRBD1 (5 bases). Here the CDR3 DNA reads TGTGCCAGCTCACCGACAGATTCTGAAAAACTGTTTTTT. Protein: CASSPTDSEKLFF.